This T cell receptor (beta chain) was recovered during a study of blood T cell repertoires in COVID-19. The overall study: Samples came from the United States, Italy and Spain, spanning acute and convalescent COVID-19.

Seattle researchers signed up patients amid active infection and tracked them longitudinally. Sequencing was performed with immunoSEQ multiplex PCR; in TCRdb, only in-frame clones are kept and a portion is missing. The sample lists over 250,000 clones, 84% occurring once. The CDR3 runs to 17 residues. Trimming cost V 8 bases and J 1 base, with 20 bases left between them. Per the germline V gene, CDR1 is SGHNT and CDR2 is YENEEA. The chain has TRBV11-3 and TRBJ2-2; tentatively, D is TRBD1 (7 bases). The receptor's source is a human donor with COVID-19, enrolled during active disease. The donor label of this sample is uncertain. Material for sequencing was peripheral blood. In nucleotides, the CDR3 is TGTGCCAGCGACCAGGTCAGGGGGGCTGGGAACACCGGGGAGCTGTTTTTT. Encoded protein: CASDQVRGAGNTGELFF.